The 6 T cell receptor beta chains listed next were all sequenced from one sample in a study of Graves' ophthalmopathy and Graves' hyperthyroidism. Using RNA transcripts, the TCR beta CDR3 regions were amplified. RT-PCR was first run with HTBI primers, then multiplex PCR in a second round. TCRdb re-called the multiplex PCR reads through MiXCR, storing one row per CDR3 protein. Of 360,000 or so distinct CDR3 sequences in the sample, approximately 16% were seen once. Sequencing was done on a sample of peripheral blood. These receptors were collected from a woman between 18 and 29 years old with Graves' ophthalmopathy.

This clonotype was seen repeatedly, ten times or more. This sequence joins TRBV28 and TRBJ2-5; 7 positions agree with TRBD1. The germline CDR1 and CDR2 sequences are MDHEN and SYDVKM. V was pared by 8 bases and J by 5 bases, with 8 bases of the junction left unmatched. The CDR3 has 13 residues. CDR3 amino acids: CASGPDRRETQYF. For the CDR3, the DNA is TGTGCCAGCGGGCCGGACAGGAGGGAGACCCAGTACTTC.

This clonotype was counted many times. The rearrangement uses TRBV6-2 or TRBV6-3 and TRBJ2-7; D not resolved. The CDR3 is 14 residues long. V lost 0 bases and J 2 bases, leaving 8 bases between the germline ends. Looked up from germline, CDR1 is MNHEY and CDR2 is SVGEGT. The CDR3 coding sequence is TGTGCCAGCAGTTACTCGCCCCGGGCCTACGAGCAGTACTTC. It encodes CASSYSPRAYEQYF.

In this sample, this clonotype turned up many times. The chain is built from TRBV28 and TRBJ1-5, with D possibly matching TRBD1 (6 bases). Trimming took 3 bases from V and 4 from J, leaving 16 bases between them. Per the germline V gene, CDR1 is MDHEN and CDR2 is SYDVKM. CDR3 length equals 16 residues. Written as DNA, the CDR3 is TGTGCCAGCAGTTTGTCATCGGGACACCTTAATCAGCCCCAGCATTTT. Residues: CASSLSSGHLNQPQHF.

On this clonotype itself: The germline gene is not matched at one end of the junction; a read error may be the cause. The chain employs TRBV6-4 and TRBJ1-5, with D unresolved. The CDR3 consists of 13 residues. Per the germline V gene, CDR1 is MRHNA and CDR2 is SNTAGT. CDR3 protein: CPSSRRSNQPQHF. The CDR3 DNA follows: TGTCCCAGCAGTAGACGGAGCAATCAGCCCCAGCATTTT.

This clonotype was picked up many times. This chain connects TRBV20-1 to TRBJ2-7; D might be TRBD1 or TRBD2, each matching 5 bases. The ends were cut back, 5 bases at V and 1 base at J, with 12 bases in the middle. CDR3 length: 13 amino acids. Germline V lookup: CDR1 DFQATT, CDR2 SNEGSKA (reference sequence). The CDR3 spells CSASGTDSYEQYF. CDR3 nucleotide sequence: TGCAGTGCTTCCGGGACGGATTCCTACGAGCAGTACTTC.

This clonotype was observed at least ten times. A much larger clone lies one base from this, so it may be a read error. V gene TRBV12-3 or TRBV12-4 combines with J gene TRBJ1-1, with D uncertain. V lost 8 bases and J lost 10, with 14 bases in between. The CDR3 has 11 residues. DNA of the CDR3: TGTGCCAGCCGGGCAAGATATGCAGCTTTCTTT. It translates to CASRARYAAFF.